Below, 2 T cell receptor beta chains from the same sample are listed, as sequenced in a study of tumor and adjacent non-tumor tissue in lung cancer. A modified ARM-PCR protocol with three rounds of nested PCR amplified TCRbeta. TCRdb ran MiXCR on the multiplex PCR reads and lists one entry per CDR3 protein. The table lists 90,000 to 120,000 distinct CDR3 sequences, approximately 60% of them singletons. This sample's RNA came from whole unsorted tissue. More than 3 cm separated this lung sample from the edge of the tumor. The sample comprised distant non-tumor lung tissue. The receptors come from a man aged 25-45 years with non-small cell lung cancer.

In the case of this clonotype: Mismatch with germline at one junction end may stem from a read error. The rearrangement uses TRBV11-1 and TRBJ2-4; weak D call: TRBD1 (5 bases). Germline assignment: CDR1 SGHAT and CDR2 FQDESV (reference sequence). The CDR3 has 16 amino acids. The CDR3 nucleotides read TGTGTCAGCACCCACTCGGGCAGGGCGGCCAAAAACATTCAGTACTTC. Its protein product is CVSTHSGRAAKNIQYF.

This clonotype was recorded at least ten times. The genes are TRBV20-1 and TRBJ2-2, with D hard to call. The CDR3 length is 11 residues. The germline V and J ends were trimmed by 1 base and 5 bases, with 2 bases remaining between them. Per germline, CDR1 DFQATT and CDR2 SNEGSKA (reference sequence). CDR3: CSARGTGELFF. The DNA of the CDR3 is TGCAGTGCTAGAGGAACCGGGGAGCTGTTTTTT.